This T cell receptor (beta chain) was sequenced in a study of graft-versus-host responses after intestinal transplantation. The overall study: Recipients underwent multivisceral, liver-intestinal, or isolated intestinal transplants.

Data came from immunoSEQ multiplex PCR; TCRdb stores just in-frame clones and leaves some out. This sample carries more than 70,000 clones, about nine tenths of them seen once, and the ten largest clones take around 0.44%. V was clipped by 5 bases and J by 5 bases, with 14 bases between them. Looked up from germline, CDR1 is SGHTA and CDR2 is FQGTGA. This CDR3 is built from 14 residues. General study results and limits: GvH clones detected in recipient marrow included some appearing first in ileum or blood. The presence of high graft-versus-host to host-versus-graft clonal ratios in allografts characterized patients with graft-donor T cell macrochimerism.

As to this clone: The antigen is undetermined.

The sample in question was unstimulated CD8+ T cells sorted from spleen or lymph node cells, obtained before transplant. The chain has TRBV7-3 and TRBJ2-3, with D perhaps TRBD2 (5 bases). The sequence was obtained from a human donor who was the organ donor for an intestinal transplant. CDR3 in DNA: TGTGCCAGCAGCCCCCTCGGCCGGGGAGATACGCAGTATTTT. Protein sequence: CASSPLGRGDTQYF.